Below are 24 T cell receptor beta chains sequenced from a single sample in a study of Ad26.COV2.S vaccination and SARS-CoV-2 variants. Only in-frame clones appear in the TCRdb table, and some are missing; sequencing was by immunoSEQ multiplex PCR. The sample records 330,000 or so clones, almost 90% being singletons. Treatment: around 19 received Ad26.COV2.S at low or high dose, single or two shots; several received placebo; per-sample allocation not given. Day 63 after the first vaccine or placebo injection was the time point for sampling. Sequencing used peripheral blood, obtained in a trial of Ad26.COV2.S vaccine versus placebo. The receptors here all came from a person aged 18-60 years who received the Ad26.COV2.S COVID-19 vaccine or a placebo.

In this sample, this clone turned up a few times. This chain joins TRBV4-2 and TRBJ2-1, with 10 bases that match TRBD2. The CDR3 loop spans 19 amino acids. Germline V CDR1 and CDR2: LGHNA, YNFKEQ. With V trimmed by 0 bases and J by 0 bases, 8 bases remained unmatched. The CDR3: CASSQEGPSGSFSYNEQFF. The DNA of the CDR3 is TGTGCCAGCAGCCAAGAGGGTCCTAGCGGGAGCTTCTCCTACAATGAGCAGTTCTTC.

J is TRBJ2-1 and V is TRBV7-9; 8 positions match TRBD2. The V gene's germline CDR1 is SEHNR and CDR2 FQNEAQ (reference sequence). The CDR3 sequence is 16 residues long. With V trimmed by 5 bases and J by 4 bases, 10 bases remained unmatched. CDR3 loop: CASSPKEAGVYNEQFF. In DNA form, the CDR3 reads TGTGCCAGCAGCCCCAAGGAAGCGGGGGTATACAATGAGCAGTTCTTC.

This chain links TRBV4-3 with TRBJ1-2; 10 bases are a match to TRBD1. The V segment lost 0 bases and the J segment 9 bases; nucleotides outside the gene matches: 7. CDR1 is LGHNA, CDR2 YSLEER, per germline. The length of the CDR3 is 15 residues. The CDR3 DNA follows: TGCGCCAGCAGCCAAGAGGGGTGGACAGGGGGTAGCTACACCTTC. It yields the protein CASSQEGWTGGSYTF.

The chain has TRBV7-9 and TRBJ2-1; maybe TRBD2 (5 bases). V lost 6 bases and J lost 5, with 26 bases in between. The CDR3 runs to 18 residues. Germline V lookup: CDR1 SEHNR, CDR2 FQNEAQ (reference sequence). The CDR3 loop reads CASSRTLSRDLRHNEQFF. DNA for the CDR3: TGTGCCAGCAGTAGAACCTTATCACGGGATCTTCGGCACAATGAGCAGTTCTTC.

V usage is TRBV13 and J usage is TRBJ2-3, with no clear D. The CDR3 is 19 residues long. Germline lookup yields CDR1 PRHDT and CDR2 FYEKMQ (reference sequence). With 5 bases removed from V and 0 bases from J, the gap between germline ends came to 24 bases. CDR3 loop: CASSTRLLTELPSTDTQYF. The CDR3 DNA follows: TGTGCCAGCAGCACCCGACTTTTAACAGAGCTCCCTAGCACAGATACGCAGTATTTT.

The gene calls are TRBV2 and TRBJ1-2; 12 bases are shared with TRBD1. The length of the CDR3 is 17 residues. J was trimmed by 3 bases and V by 2 bases; bases with no gene match: 7. Germline values: CDR1 SNHLY, CDR2 FYNNEI. CDR3 loop: CASSEMGQGATYYGYTF. The CDR3, as DNA: TGTGCCAGCAGTGAAATGGGACAGGGGGCCACTTACTATGGCTACACCTTC.

The chain carries TRBV27 and TRBJ1-1; D is undetermined. Germline V lookup: CDR1 MNHEY, CDR2 SMNVEV (reference sequence). The length of the CDR3 is 12 residues. V was pared by 4 bases and J by 8 bases, with 11 bases between. CDR3: CASSSYAEEAFF. The CDR3 coding sequence is TGTGCCAGCAGTTCTTATGCTGAGGAAGCTTTCTTT.

The J gene is TRBJ2-7, the V gene TRBV4-2; 13 bases fit TRBD2. This CDR3 contains 17 residues. From germline, CDR1 is LGHNA and CDR2 YNFKEQ. Germline trimming cut 0 bases from V and 2 bases from J; bases unmatched to any gene: 4. CDR3: CASSQDLGTSGAYEQYF. CDR3 sequence (DNA): TGTGCCAGCAGCCAAGATCTGGGGACTAGCGGGGCCTACGAGCAGTACTTC.

The CDR3 DNA reads TGTGCCAGCAGCCTCCTTACGCCAGCCCACGAGCAGTACTTC. Protein: CASSLLTPAHEQYF. V is TRBV7-9 and J is TRBJ2-7; no reliable D call. V was clipped by 5 bases and J by 5 bases, with 16 bases between them. Germline V lookup: CDR1 SEHNR, CDR2 FQNEAQ (reference sequence). This CDR3 has 14 amino acids.

This clone showed up just a few times. The chain is built from TRBV6-1 and TRBJ1-6, with D maybe TRBD1 (5 bases). This CDR3 has 19 residues. V was cut by 0 bases and J by 0 bases, with 15 bases left in between. Per the germline V gene, CDR1 is MNHNS and CDR2 is SASEGT. The CDR3 DNA reads TGTGCCAGCAGTGAAGCCTCGGGAGGGGCTAGCTCCTATAATTCACCCCTCCACTTT. Its protein is CASSEASGGASSYNSPLHF.

The chain recombines TRBV30 with TRBJ1-5, with TRBD1 matching over 9 bases. Trimming took 2 bases from V and 2 from J; bases not matched to a gene: 4. CDR3 length: 15 residues. Germline V CDR1 and CDR2: GTSNPN, SVGIG (reference sequence). CDR3 nucleotides: TGTGCCTGGAGTCAACAGGGGGCTGGCAATCAGCCCCAGCATTTT. Amino acid sequence: CAWSQQGAGNQPQHF. The whole variable domain, filled in from reference TRBV30 and TRBJ1-5, reads SQTIHQWPATLVQPVGSPLSLECTVEGTSNPNLYWYRQAAGRGLQLLFYSVGIGQISSEVPQNLSASRPQDRQFILSSKKLLLSDSGFYLCAWSQQGAGNQPQHFGDGTRLSIL.

The rearrangement uses TRBV9 and TRBJ1-3, with D hard to call. CDR3 length equals 14 residues. CDR1 and CDR2 (germline): SGDLS, YYNGEE. With 3 bases removed from V and 3 bases from J, the gap between germline ends came to 10 bases. CDR3 sequence: CASSDEWDGNTIYF. As DNA, the CDR3 is TGTGCCAGCAGCGATGAGTGGGATGGAAACACCATATATTTT.

J is TRBJ2-1 and V is TRBV5-1, with 8 nucleotides matching TRBD2. CDR3 length equals 14 residues. Per germline, CDR1 SGHRS and CDR2 YFSETQ. V gave up 3 bases and J gave up 7 bases; unmatched junction bases: 6. The CDR3 loop reads CASSSGLEVNEQFF. In nucleotides, the CDR3 is TGCGCCAGCAGCTCGGGACTAGAGGTAAATGAGCAGTTCTTC.

V and J are TRBV7-9 and TRBJ1-1; 8 bases agree with TRBD1. Germline-derived CDR1 and CDR2 are SEHNR and FQNEAQ (reference sequence). This CDR3 contains 16 residues. V lost 6 bases to trimming and J lost 3 bases; unmatched junction nucleotides: 12. The CDR3 sequence is CASRKLGDRSDTEAFF. The CDR3 DNA reads as TGTGCCAGCAGGAAACTAGGGGACAGGTCCGACACTGAAGCTTTCTTT.

The chain uses TRBV10-3 and TRBJ2-5; D is ambiguous. The V gene's germline CDR1 is ENHRY and CDR2 SYGVKD. V lost 8 bases to trimming and J lost 5 bases, with 12 bases between them. The CDR3 has 12 amino acids. CDR3: CAIGRKWETQYF. As DNA, the CDR3 is TGTGCCATCGGGCGGAAGTGGGAGACCCAGTACTTC.

This clone was observed once. The V gene is TRBV7-8, the J gene TRBJ2-7; D assignment may be TRBD1 or TRBD2 (5 bases each). This CDR3 is 16 amino acids long. V lost 2 bases to trimming and J lost 2 bases, with 16 bases between them. Germline V gene lookup returns CDR1 SGHVS and CDR2 FQNEAQ. For the CDR3, the DNA is TGTGCCAGCAGCTTACGGGCAGTGCAGGGACCCTACGAGCAGTACTTC. Protein product: CASSLRAVQGPYEQYF. The variable domain in full, completed from reference TRBV7-8 and TRBJ2-7, reads GAGVSQSPRYKVAKRGQDVALRCDPISGHVSLFWYQQALGQGPEFLTYFQNEAQLDKSGLPSDRFFAERPEGSVSTLKIQRTQQEDSAVYLCASSLRAVQGPYEQYFGPGTRLTVT.

This clone was seen a single time. The J gene is TRBJ2-7, the V gene TRBV7-2; D call uncertain. The CDR3 runs to 17 residues. Between the trimmed V and J ends, which lost 0 bases and 4 bases, there was a span of 19 bases. Germline CDR1 is SGHTA and CDR2 is FQGNSA. The CDR3 DNA is TGTGCCAGCAGCTTAGCCTCCATTACAGAGACGAATTACGAGCAGTACGTC. Protein sequence: CASSLASITETNYEQYV.

The chain is built from TRBV19 and TRBJ1-6; D unresolved. The V end was cut by 1 base, the J end by 11 bases, with 12 bases between. This CDR3 is built from 14 residues. The germline V gene has CDR1 LNHDA and CDR2 SQIVND (reference sequence). This CDR3 is CASSIGLPEAPLHF. CDR3 sequence (DNA): TGTGCCAGTAGTATAGGCCTACCGGAAGCACCCCTCCACTTT. Together with reference TRBV19 and TRBJ1-6, the CDR3 gives the full variable domain: DGGITQSPKYLFRKEGQNVTLSCEQNLNHDAMYWYRQDPGQGLRLIYYSQIVNDFQKGDIAEGYSVSREKKESFPLTVTSAQKNPTAFYLCASSIGLPEAPLHFGNGTRLTVT.

The chain employs TRBV4-1 and TRBJ2-7, with a weak D call TRBD1 (7 bases). In germline, CDR1 is MGHRA, CDR2 YSYEKL. The length of the CDR3 is 18 residues. Deletions cut 1 base from V and 1 base from J, with 20 bases between. The CDR3 region is CASSQAIYQGGRSYEQYF. CDR3 in DNA: TGCGCCAGCAGCCAAGCCATCTATCAGGGGGGCAGGTCCTACGAGCAGTACTTC.

Only a few counts were recorded for this clone. This chain connects TRBV3-1 (or the pseudogene TRBV3-2) to TRBJ1-6; D not certain. The CDR3 runs 13 residues. CDR1 LGHDT and CDR2 YNNKEL come from the germline V gene (reference sequence). Trimming removed 8 bases at V and 7 bases at J, with 12 bases between. The CDR3 spells CASGGQGNSPLHF. The CDR3 DNA sequence: TGTGCCAGCGGCGGCCAAGGCAATTCACCCCTCCACTTT.

The V gene is TRBV6-6, the J gene TRBJ2-1; D not resolved. Germline assignment: CDR1 MNHNY and CDR2 SVGAGI (reference sequence). There are 11 residues in the CDR3. Trimming stripped 6 bases from V and 7 bases from J, with 7 bases between. CDR3 amino acids: CASRDPNEQFF. CDR3 sequence (DNA): TGTGCCAGCAGAGACCCGAATGAGCAGTTCTTC.

The rearrangement joins TRBV5-4 to TRBJ2-1; 12 bases agree with TRBD1. The J segment lost 5 bases and the V segment lost 5 bases, leaving 11 bases of the junction unmatched. CDR1 and CDR2 (germline): SGHNT, YYREEE (reference sequence). The CDR3 totals 17 residues. The CDR3 coding sequence is TGTGCCAGCAGGAACCGGGACAGGGGGCAATACGACAATGAGCAGTTCTTC. Its protein is CASRNRDRGQYDNEQFF.

The table lists this clone with a count of one. Other DNA variants within this sample encode the same CDR3. V and J are TRBV18 and TRBJ1-1; D might be TRBD1 (6 bases). V was trimmed by 3 bases and J by 0 bases, leaving 8 bases between them. Germline V CDR1 and CDR2: KGHSH, LQKENI. This CDR3 is built from 14 residues. The CDR3 is CASSPTGVNTEAFF. The CDR3, as DNA: TGTGCCAGCTCACCGACAGGAGTGAACACTGAAGCTTTCTTT.

This clone has just a few counts. The rearrangement uses TRBV19 and TRBJ2-1; D remains unclear. Per germline, CDR1 LNHDA and CDR2 SQIVND (reference sequence). Trimming stripped 4 bases from V and 6 bases from J, with 7 bases between. The CDR3 covers 12 residues. CDR3 coding DNA: TGTGCCAGTAGTACAGCCAGCAATGAGCAGTTCTTC. Protein sequence: CASSTASNEQFF.